This paragraph covers one TCR beta chain sequence. What it recognizes is unknown. This CDR3 comprises 15 residues. V gave up 2 bases and J gave up 6 bases, with 14 bases separating them. CDR1 is MNHEY and CDR2 is SMNVEV in the germline V gene (reference sequence). Naive CD8 cells were CD45RO-negative, positively selected for CCR7, excluding terminally differentiated effector memory CD45RA+ cells. All participating donors were Caucasian adults from Nashville, Tennessee. This specimen comes from a study of shared clonotypes between healthy human individuals. Turning to the study itself: Each donor had three CD4 naive, three CD4 memory, two CD8 naive and one CD8 memory plate. Findings of the study overall: Against clonotypes common to all four donors, non-shared ones had lower generation probabilities. Estimated richness was generally greater in naive than memory subsets.

Libraries were prepared by immunoSEQ multiplex PCR; TCRdb keeps only in-frame clonotypes and omits some of them. The table records some 2.1 million clones, 85% to 95% of them present only once. V is TRBV27 and J is TRBJ1-5, with a weak D call TRBD1 (5 bases). The sample was naive CD8+ T cells from PBMCs. The TCR sequence derives from a man between 18 and 35 years old in good health. Some clones in this sample may be carry-over from other donors' samples. The CDR3 spells CASSLRDGPGQPQHF. CDR3 nucleotides: TGTGCCAGCAGTTTACGGGACGGCCCCGGTCAGCCCCAGCATTTT.